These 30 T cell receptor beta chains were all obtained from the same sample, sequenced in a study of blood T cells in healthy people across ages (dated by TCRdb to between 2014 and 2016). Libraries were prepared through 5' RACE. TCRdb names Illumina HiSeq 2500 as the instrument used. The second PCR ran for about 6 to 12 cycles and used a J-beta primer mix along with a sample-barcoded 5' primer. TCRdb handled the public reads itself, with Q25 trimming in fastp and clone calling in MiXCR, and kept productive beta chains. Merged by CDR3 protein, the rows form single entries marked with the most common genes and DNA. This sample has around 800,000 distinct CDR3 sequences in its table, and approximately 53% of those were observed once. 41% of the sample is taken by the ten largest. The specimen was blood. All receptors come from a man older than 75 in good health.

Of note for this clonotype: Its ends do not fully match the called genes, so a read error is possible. CDR3 nucleotide sequence: TGCGCTAGCAGCTTACTAGCGGGCCCTGAAAATGAGCAGTTCTTC. Translating gives CASSLLAGPENEQFF. The chain carries TRBV5-1 and TRBJ2-1; TRBD2 matches at 9 bases. Germline CDR1 and CDR2: SGHRS and YFSETQ. There are 15 residues in the CDR3.

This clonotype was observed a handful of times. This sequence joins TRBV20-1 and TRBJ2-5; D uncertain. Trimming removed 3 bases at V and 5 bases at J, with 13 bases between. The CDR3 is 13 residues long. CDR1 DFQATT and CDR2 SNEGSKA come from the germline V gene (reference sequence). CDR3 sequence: CSASRGSRETQYF. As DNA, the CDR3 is TGCAGTGCTAGTCGCGGCAGCCGGGAGACCCAGTACTTC.

CDR3 sequence (DNA): TGTGCCAGCACCCTCCAGGGGCGGGGCGGCACTGAAGCTTTCTTT. Translation: CASTLQGRGGTEAFF. This chain uses TRBV6-5 with TRBJ1-1; a weak D match, TRBD1 (6 bases). This CDR3 is built from 15 residues. In germline, CDR1 is MNHEY, CDR2 SVGAGI. Trimming took 7 bases from V and 4 from J, leaving 19 bases between them.

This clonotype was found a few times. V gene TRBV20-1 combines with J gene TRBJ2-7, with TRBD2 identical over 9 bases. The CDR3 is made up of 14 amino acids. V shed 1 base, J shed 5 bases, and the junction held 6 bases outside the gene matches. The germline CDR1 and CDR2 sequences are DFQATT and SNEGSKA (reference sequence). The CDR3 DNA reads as TGCAGTGCTAGAGGTAGCGGGAGCTTCCACGAGCAGTACTTC. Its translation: CSARGSGSFHEQYF.

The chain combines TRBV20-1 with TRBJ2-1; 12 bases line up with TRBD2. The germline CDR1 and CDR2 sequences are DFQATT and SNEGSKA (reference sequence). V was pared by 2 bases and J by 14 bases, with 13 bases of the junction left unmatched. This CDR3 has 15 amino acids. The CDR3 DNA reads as TGCAGTGCTAGACTCCCGACTAGCGGGAGAACTTCGGAGTTCTTC. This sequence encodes CSARLPTSGRTSEFF.

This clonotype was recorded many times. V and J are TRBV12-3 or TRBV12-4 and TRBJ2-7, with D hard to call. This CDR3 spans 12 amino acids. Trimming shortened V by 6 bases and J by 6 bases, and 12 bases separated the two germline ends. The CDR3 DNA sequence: TGTGCCAGCAGCTCCCCCTTGGGCGAGCAGTACTTC. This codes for CASSSPLGEQYF.

The chain's CDR3 is CASSRQSPGTQYF. The CDR3 DNA reads as TGTGCCAGCAGCAGACAGTCGCCTGGGACCCAGTACTTC. The V and J genes are TRBV28 and TRBJ2-5; tentative D call: TRBD1 (5 bases). From germline, CDR1 is MDHEN and CDR2 SYDVKM. The V gene lost 6 bases and the J gene lost 7 bases, with 15 bases spanning the gap. The CDR3 loop spans 13 amino acids.

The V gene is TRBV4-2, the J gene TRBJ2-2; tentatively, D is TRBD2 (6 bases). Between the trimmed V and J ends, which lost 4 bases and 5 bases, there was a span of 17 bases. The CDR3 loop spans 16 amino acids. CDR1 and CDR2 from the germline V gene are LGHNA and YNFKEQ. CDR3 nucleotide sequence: TGTGCCAGCAGCCCGCGGGGTGGGAGAGCGACCGGGGAGCTGTTTTTT. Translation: CASSPRGGRATGELFF.

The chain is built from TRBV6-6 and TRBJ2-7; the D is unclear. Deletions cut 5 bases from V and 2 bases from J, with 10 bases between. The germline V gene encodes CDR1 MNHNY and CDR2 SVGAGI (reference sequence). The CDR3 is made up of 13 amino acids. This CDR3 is CASSTDTTYEQYF. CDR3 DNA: TGTGCCAGCAGTACAGACACAACCTACGAGCAGTACTTC.

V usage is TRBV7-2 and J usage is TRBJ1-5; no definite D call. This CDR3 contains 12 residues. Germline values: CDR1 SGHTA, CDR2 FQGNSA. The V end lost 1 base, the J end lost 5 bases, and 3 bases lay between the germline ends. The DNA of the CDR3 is TGTGCCAGCAGCTTAGGGTATCAGCCCCAGCATTTT. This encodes CASSLGYQPQHF. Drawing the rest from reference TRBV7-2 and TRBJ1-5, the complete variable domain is GAGVSQSPSNKVTEKGKDVELRCDPISGHTALYWYRQSLGQGLEFLIYFQGNSAPDKSGLPSDRFSAERTGGSVSTLTIQRTQQEDSAVYLCASSLGYQPQHFGDGTRLSIL.

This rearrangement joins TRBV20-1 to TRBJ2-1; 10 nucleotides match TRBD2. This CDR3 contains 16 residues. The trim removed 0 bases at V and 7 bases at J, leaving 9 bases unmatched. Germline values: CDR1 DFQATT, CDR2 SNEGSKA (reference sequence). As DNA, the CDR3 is TGCAGTGCTAGAGATCTAAAGAGCGGGAGGGGAAATGAGCAGTTCTTC. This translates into CSARDLKSGRGNEQFF.

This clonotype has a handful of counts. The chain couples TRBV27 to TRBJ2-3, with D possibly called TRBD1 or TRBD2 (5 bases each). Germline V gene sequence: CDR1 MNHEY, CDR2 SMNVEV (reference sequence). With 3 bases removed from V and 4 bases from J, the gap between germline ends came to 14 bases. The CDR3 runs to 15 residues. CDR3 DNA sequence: TGTGCCAGCAGTTTTATAGGCAGGGAGTCAGATACGCAGTATTTT. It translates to CASSFIGRESDTQYF.

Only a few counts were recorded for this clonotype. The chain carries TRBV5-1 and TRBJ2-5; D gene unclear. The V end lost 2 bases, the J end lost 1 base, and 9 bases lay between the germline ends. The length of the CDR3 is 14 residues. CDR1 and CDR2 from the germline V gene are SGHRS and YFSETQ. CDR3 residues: CASSLGAPQETQYF. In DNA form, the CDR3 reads TGCGCCAGCAGCTTAGGAGCGCCCCAAGAGACCCAGTACTTC.

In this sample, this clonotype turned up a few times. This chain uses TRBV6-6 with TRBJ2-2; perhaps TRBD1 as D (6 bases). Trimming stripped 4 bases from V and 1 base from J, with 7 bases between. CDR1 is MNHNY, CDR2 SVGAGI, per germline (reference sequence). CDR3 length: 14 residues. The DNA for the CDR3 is TGTGCCAGCAGTTCGACAGGGAACACCGGGGAGCTGTTTTTT. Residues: CASSSTGNTGELFF.

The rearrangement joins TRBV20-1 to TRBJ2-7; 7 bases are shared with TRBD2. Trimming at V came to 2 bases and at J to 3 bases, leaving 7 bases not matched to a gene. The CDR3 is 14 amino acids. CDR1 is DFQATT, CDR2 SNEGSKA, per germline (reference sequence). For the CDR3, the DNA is TGCAGTGCTAGAAAGGCGGGAGCCCTCTACGAGCAGTACTTC. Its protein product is CSARKAGALYEQYF.

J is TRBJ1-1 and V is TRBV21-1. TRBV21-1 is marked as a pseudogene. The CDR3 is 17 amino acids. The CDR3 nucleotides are TGTGCCAGCAGCAAAGTTCGGCCAGGCCAACCGAACACTGAAGCTTTCTTT. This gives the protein CASSKVRPGQPNTEAFF.

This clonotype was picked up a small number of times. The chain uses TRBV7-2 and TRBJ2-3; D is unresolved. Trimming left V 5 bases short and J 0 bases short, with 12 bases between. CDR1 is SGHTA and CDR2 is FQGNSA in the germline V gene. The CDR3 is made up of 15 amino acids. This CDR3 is CASSRLLLSTDTQYF. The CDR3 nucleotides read TGTGCCAGCAGCAGACTCCTACTTAGCACAGATACGCAGTATTTT.

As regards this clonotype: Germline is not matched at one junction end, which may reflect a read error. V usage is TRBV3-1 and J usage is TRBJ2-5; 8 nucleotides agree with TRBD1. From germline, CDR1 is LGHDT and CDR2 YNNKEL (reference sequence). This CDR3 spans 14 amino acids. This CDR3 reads CASCQGQVQETQYF. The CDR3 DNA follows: TGTGCCAGCTGCCAGGGACAGGTACAAGAGACCCAGTACTTC.

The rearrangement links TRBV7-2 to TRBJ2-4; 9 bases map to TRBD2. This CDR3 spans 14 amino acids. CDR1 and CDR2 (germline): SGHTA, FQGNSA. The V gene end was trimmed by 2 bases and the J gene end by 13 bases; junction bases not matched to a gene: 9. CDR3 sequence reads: CASSLSRLAEEQYF. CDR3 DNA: TGTGCCAGCAGCTTATCCAGACTAGCGGAAGAGCAGTACTTC. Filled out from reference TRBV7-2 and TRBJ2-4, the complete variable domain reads GAGVSQSPSNKVTEKGKDVELRCDPISGHTALYWYRQSLGQGLEFLIYFQGNSAPDKSGLPSDRFSAERTGGSVSTLTIQRTQQEDSAVYLCASSLSRLAEEQYFGAGTRLSVL.

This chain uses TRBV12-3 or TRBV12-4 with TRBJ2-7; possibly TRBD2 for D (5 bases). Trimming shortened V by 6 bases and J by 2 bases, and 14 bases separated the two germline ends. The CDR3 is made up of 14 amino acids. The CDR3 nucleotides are TGTGCCAGCAGCCGGGGAAAGACCGCCTACGAGCAGTACTTC. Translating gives CASSRGKTAYEQYF.

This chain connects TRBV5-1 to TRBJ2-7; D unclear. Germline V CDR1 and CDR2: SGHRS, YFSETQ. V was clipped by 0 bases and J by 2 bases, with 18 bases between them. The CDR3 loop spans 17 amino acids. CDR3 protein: CASSLVPPAGAPYEQYF. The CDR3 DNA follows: TGCGCCAGCAGCTTGGTGCCTCCAGCAGGAGCCCCCTACGAGCAGTACTTC.

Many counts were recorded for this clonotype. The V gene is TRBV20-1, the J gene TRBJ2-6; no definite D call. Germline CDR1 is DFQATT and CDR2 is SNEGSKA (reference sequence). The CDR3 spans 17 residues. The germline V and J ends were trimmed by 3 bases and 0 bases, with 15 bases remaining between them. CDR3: CSASPGGSLSGANVLTF. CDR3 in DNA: TGCAGTGCTAGCCCCGGCGGTAGTCTCTCTGGGGCCAACGTCCTGACTTTC.

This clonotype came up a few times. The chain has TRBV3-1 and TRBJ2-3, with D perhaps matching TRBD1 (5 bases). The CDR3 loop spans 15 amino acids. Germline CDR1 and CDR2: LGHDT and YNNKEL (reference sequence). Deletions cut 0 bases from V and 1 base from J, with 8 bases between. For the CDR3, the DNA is TGTGCCAGCAGCCAAGACCCCAGGGGCACAGATACGCAGTATTTT. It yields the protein CASSQDPRGTDTQYF.

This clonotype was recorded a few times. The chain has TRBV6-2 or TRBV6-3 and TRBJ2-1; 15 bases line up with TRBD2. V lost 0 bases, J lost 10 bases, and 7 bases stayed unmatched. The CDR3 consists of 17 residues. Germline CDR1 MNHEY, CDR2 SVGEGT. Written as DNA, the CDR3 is TGTGCCAGCAGTTACTCGACGGCGGGACTAGCGGGGGGAGAGCAGTTCTTC. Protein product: CASSYSTAGLAGGEQFF.

In nucleotides, the CDR3 is TGTGCCAGCCGGGACGAACAAAACATTCAGTACTTC. Protein product: CASRDEQNIQYF. The chain joins TRBV18 to TRBJ2-4; D tentatively reads TRBD1 or TRBD2 (5 bases each). V was clipped by 8 bases and J by 5 bases, with 10 bases between them. Germline V gives CDR1 KGHSH, CDR2 LQKENI. The CDR3 is made up of 12 amino acids.

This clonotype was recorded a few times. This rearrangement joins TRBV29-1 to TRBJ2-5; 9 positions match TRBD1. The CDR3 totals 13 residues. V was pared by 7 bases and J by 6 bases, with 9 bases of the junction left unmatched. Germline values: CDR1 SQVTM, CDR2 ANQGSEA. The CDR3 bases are TGCAGCGCCACCGGGACAGGGATAAAGACCCAGTACTTC. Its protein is CSATGTGIKTQYF.

The CDR3 here is CASSLDLGKSQPQHF. The CDR3 nucleotides read TGCGCCAGCAGCTTGGATCTTGGGAAGTCGCAGCCCCAGCATTTT. The rearrangement links TRBV5-1 to TRBJ1-5; D is undetermined. The V end lost 0 bases, the J end lost 7 bases, and 14 bases lay between the germline ends. Germline V gene lookup returns CDR1 SGHRS and CDR2 YFSETQ. The CDR3 length is 15 residues.

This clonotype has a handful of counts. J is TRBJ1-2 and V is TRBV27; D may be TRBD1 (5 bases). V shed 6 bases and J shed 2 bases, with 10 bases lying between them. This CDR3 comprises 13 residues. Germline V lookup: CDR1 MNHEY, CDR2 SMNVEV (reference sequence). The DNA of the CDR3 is TGTGCCAGCAGGAAGACAGTCAACTATGGCTACACCTTC. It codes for CASRKTVNYGYTF.

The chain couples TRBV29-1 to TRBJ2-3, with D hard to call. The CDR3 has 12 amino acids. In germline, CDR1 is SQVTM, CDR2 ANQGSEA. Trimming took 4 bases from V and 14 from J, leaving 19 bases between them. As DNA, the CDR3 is TGCAGCGTTGCGGCGGACCATTTATACGCGTATTTT. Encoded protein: CSVAADHLYAYF.

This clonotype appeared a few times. CDR3 in amino acids: CASSELGSPKFF. In DNA, the CDR3 is TGTGCCAGCAGTGAGTTAGGGTCCCCAAAGTTCTTC. V gene TRBV6-1 combines with J gene TRBJ2-1, with D unresolved. V dropped 3 bases and J dropped 14 bases, with 14 bases sitting between them. CDR1 is MNHNS, CDR2 SASEGT, per germline. CDR3 length: 12 residues.